This entry lists 4 T cell receptor beta chains sequenced from one sample in a study of T cell responses to AZD1222 COVID-19 vaccine. TCRdb keeps only in-frame clones here, not all; method: immunoSEQ multiplex PCR. The sample lists approximately 150,000 clones; 85% to 90% were seen once. The sample was peripheral blood, taken on day 0 of AZD1222 vaccination. Receptors were obtained from an adult in good health.

This clone occurred once. V gene TRBV6-6 combines with J gene TRBJ2-5, with 7 bases fitting TRBD1. In germline, CDR1 is MNHNY, CDR2 SVGAGI (reference sequence). This CDR3 comprises 16 residues. J lost 5 bases, V lost 1 base, and 10 bases had no gene match. CDR3 amino acids: CASSYFRTGRRETQYF. Here the CDR3 DNA reads TGTGCCAGCAGTTACTTCCGGACAGGTCGGAGGGAGACCCAGTACTTC.

This chain uses TRBV18 with TRBJ2-5; tentative D call: TRBD1 (6 bases). The ends were cut back, 3 bases at V and 2 bases at J, with 13 bases in the middle. Germline values: CDR1 KGHSH, CDR2 LQKENI. The CDR3 spans 15 residues. The CDR3 here is CASSPSLTGQETQYF. CDR3 sequence (DNA): TGTGCCAGCTCACCGTCGCTCACAGGGCAAGAGACCCAGTACTTC. Full variable domain (outside the CDR3, taken from reference TRBV18 and TRBJ2-5): NAGVMQNPRHLVRRRGQEARLRCSPMKGHSHVYWYRQLPEEGLKFMVYLQKENIIDESGMPKERFSAEFPKEGPSILRIQQVVRGDSAAYFCASSPSLTGQETQYFGPGTRLLVL.

The chain couples TRBV19 to TRBJ1-2, with a tentative D call TRBD1 (6 bases). Looked up from germline, CDR1 is LNHDA and CDR2 is SQIVND (reference sequence). The CDR3 loop spans 15 amino acids. V shed 5 bases and J shed 6 bases, with 19 bases lying between them. As DNA, the CDR3 is TGTGCCAGTAGTGAAAGGACAGAAACCCTCGATGGCTACACCTTC. As protein: CASSERTETLDGYTF.

This sequence joins TRBV19 and TRBJ1-1, with 9 bases matching TRBD1. The ends lost 10 bases at V and 1 base at J; junction bases unmatched: 7. The CDR3 sequence is 14 residues long. CDR1 is LNHDA, CDR2 SQIVND, per germline (reference sequence). The CDR3 sequence: CATGQGRANTEAFF. As DNA, the CDR3 is TGTGCCACCGGACAGGGGAGGGCGAACACTGAAGCTTTCTTT.